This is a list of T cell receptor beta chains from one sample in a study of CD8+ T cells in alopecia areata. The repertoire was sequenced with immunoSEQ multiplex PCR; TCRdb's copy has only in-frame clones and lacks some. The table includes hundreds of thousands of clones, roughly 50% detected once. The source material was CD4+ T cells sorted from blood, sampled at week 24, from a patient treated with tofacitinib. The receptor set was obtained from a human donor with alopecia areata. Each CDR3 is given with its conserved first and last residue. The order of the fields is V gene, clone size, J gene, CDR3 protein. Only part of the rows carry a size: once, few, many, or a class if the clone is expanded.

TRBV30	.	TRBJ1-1	CASSAPQGNTEAFF
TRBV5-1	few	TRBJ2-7	CASSWGAGYEQYF
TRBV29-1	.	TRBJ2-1	CSVGNTGSNEQFF
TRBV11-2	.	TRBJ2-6	CASSLDRASGANVLTF
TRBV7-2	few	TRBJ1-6	CASSLMGVGPLHF
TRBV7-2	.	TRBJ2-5	CASRSLAGAQYF
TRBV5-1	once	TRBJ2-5	CASSLRSGAGETQYF
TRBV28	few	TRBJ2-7	CASSLAGTRSYEQYF
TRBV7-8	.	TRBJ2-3	CASIKVGQATDTQYF
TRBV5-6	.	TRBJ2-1	CASSHRVRNEQFF
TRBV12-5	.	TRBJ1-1	CASGLFLTGTGTEAFF
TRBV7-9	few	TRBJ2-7	CASSSSPYSRSSYEQYF
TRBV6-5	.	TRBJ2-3	CASSNRGSTDTQYF
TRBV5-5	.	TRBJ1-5	CASSWDREANQPQHF
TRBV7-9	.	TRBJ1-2	CASSLVTGQTNYGYTF
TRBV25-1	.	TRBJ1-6	CASSEFANSPLHF
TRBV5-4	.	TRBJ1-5	CASSLGSNQPQHF
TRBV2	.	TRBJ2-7	CASSSGTTLYEQYF
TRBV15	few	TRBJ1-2	CATSTRGQPYYGYTF
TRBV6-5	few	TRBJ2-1	CASRAPDEQFF
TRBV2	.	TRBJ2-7	CASSEALLSFEQYF
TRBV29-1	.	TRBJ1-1	CSVGGAIDTEAFF
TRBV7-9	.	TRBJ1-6	CASSYGAGQGNSPLHF
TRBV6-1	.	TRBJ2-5	CASSAGTRVTQYF
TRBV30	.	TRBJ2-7	CACRRGGSYEQYF
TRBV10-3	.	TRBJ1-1	CAISGKENLNTEAFF
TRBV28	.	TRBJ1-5	CASSAGQGAQPQHF
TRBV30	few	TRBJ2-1	CACARDGSSYNEQFF